Shown below are 12 T cell receptor beta chains from a single sample sequenced in a study of PD-L1 blockade in urothelial cancer (dated by TCRdb to about 2017). Libraries came from the immunoSEQ multiplex PCR assay. This is the immuneACCESS table as TCRdb keeps it, with only in-frame sequences that have V and J called. A part of the clones is gone; compared with another copy, unresolved V genes explain less than half, and the rest is unexplained. This sample holds roughly 130,000 clones; roughly 80% were observed only once. The ten biggest clones cover 2.5% to 4% of the sample. The sample's time point label, decoded: pretreatment peripheral blood. The sequencing here drew on PBMCs, taken around atezolizumab (anti-PD-L1) treatment. These receptors all come from a man aged 50 or older with urothelial cancer.

This chain uses TRBV7-8 with TRBJ2-5, with a possible D match to TRBD1 (6 bases). The CDR3 length is 15 residues. CDR1 and CDR2 from the germline V gene are SGHVS and FQNEAQ. With 5 bases removed from V and 4 bases from J, the gap between germline ends came to 17 bases. CDR3 sequence: CASSLEAGAVETQYF. The CDR3 nucleotides read TGTGCCAGCAGCCTAGAGGCAGGGGCGGTAGAGACCCAGTACTTC.

This chain links TRBV5-6 with TRBJ2-3, with TRBD1 matching over 7 bases. CDR3 length: 15 amino acids. Trimming took 5 bases from V and 4 from J; bases not matched to a gene: 10. CDR1 SGHDT and CDR2 YYEEEE come from the germline V gene. CDR3 in amino acids: CASSLTGSSSDTQYF. The CDR3 DNA sequence: TGTGCCAGCAGTCTGACAGGGAGTAGTTCAGATACGCAGTATTTT.

This clone was detected once. The genes are TRBV19 and TRBJ2-5; maybe TRBD1 (6 bases). Per germline, CDR1 LNHDA and CDR2 SQIVND (reference sequence). CDR3 length: 14 residues. V was shortened by 1 base and J by 4 bases, with 10 bases between the two germline ends. The CDR3 nucleotides read TGTGCCAGTAGTATAGGCAGGGGAAGAGAGACCCAGTACTTC. Its translation is CASSIGRGRETQYF.

The CDR3 reads CASRPASGSGTGELFF. The CDR3 nucleotides are TGTGCCAGCAGGCCAGCGAGCGGGAGTGGCACCGGGGAGCTGTTTTTT. The rearrangement links TRBV7-6 to TRBJ2-2, with 8 bases lining up with TRBD2. This CDR3 spans 16 amino acids. Germline V gene sequence: CDR1 SGHVS, CDR2 FNYEAQ. The ends lost 6 bases at V and 4 bases at J; junction bases unmatched: 10. Supplemented by reference TRBV7-6 and TRBJ2-2, the full variable domain reads GAGVSQSPRYKVTKRGQDVALRCDPISGHVSLYWYRQALGQGPEFLTYFNYEAQQDKSGLPNDRFSAERPEGSISTLTIQRTEQRDSAMYRCASRPASGSGTGELFFGEGSRLTVL.

The V gene is TRBV11-2, the J gene TRBJ2-1; D is unresolved. The CDR3 runs 15 residues. In germline, CDR1 is SGHAT, CDR2 FQNNGV. Trimming left V 0 bases short and J 8 bases short, with 14 bases between. Here the CDR3 DNA reads TGTGCCAGCAGCTTAGATTCGCTAGGTACTTATGAGCAGTTCTTC. This gives the protein CASSLDSLGTYEQFF.

The chain combines TRBV19 with TRBJ1-5, with 8 bases matching TRBD1. Per the germline V gene, CDR1 is LNHDA and CDR2 is SQIVND (reference sequence). Trimming removed 4 bases from V and 2 bases from J; junction bases left unmatched: 4. This CDR3 contains 15 residues. DNA of the CDR3: TGTGCCAGTAGTAAAGACAGGGGAGGCAATCAGCCCCAGCATTTT. Translated, it gives CASSKDRGGNQPQHF.

The chain recombines TRBV7-3 with TRBJ1-1, with no clear D. CDR1 and CDR2 (germline): SGHTA, FQGTGA. The CDR3 length is 14 residues. The V gene lost 0 bases and the J gene lost 0 bases, with 5 bases spanning the gap. DNA of the CDR3: TGTGCCAGCAGCTTAACGCGGGTGAACACTGAAGCTTTCTTT. Translating it yields CASSLTRVNTEAFF.

The chain uses TRBV28 and TRBJ2-7, with a tentative D call TRBD2 (6 bases). Germline loops: CDR1 MDHEN, CDR2 SYDVKM. The length of the CDR3 is 13 residues. V was pared by 2 bases and J by 4 bases, with 9 bases between. This CDR3 is CASSLGGRYEQYF. As DNA, the CDR3 is TGTGCCAGCAGTTTAGGAGGGAGATACGAGCAGTACTTC.

CDR3 amino acids: CASSQSFGEDRVRSGANVLTF. The CDR3 DNA is TGCGCCAGCAGTCAATCCTTCGGAGAAGACAGGGTAAGATCTGGGGCCAACGTCCTGACTTTC. This chain joins TRBV23-1 and TRBJ2-6; 7 bases match TRBD1. TRBV23-1 is classed as an ORF, of uncertain function. The ends lost 0 bases at V and 1 base at J; junction bases unmatched: 15. The CDR3 sequence is 21 residues long.

This sequence joins TRBV7-3 and TRBJ2-2; 9 bases map to TRBD2. This CDR3 spans 15 amino acids. The V gene end was trimmed by 5 bases and the J gene end by 3 bases; junction bases not matched to a gene: 4. The germline V gene has CDR1 SGHTA and CDR2 FQGTGA. The CDR3 DNA is TGTGCCAGCAGCAAGACTAGCGGCTACACCGGGGAGCTGTTTTTT. Its protein is CASSKTSGYTGELFF.

The V call is TRBV4-1, the J call TRBJ2-6, with D hard to call. The germline gives CDR1 MGHRA, CDR2 YSYEKL. There are 16 residues in the CDR3. The V end lost 3 bases, the J end lost 0 bases, and 9 bases lay between the germline ends. CDR3 sequence reads: CASSHPPDSGANVLTF. The DNA for the CDR3 is TGCGCCAGCAGCCATCCCCCAGACTCTGGGGCCAACGTCCTGACTTTC.

The chain carries TRBV7-8 and TRBJ1-1; 7 positions agree with TRBD1. V was clipped by 3 bases and J by 4 bases; unmatched bases: 5. The germline V gene encodes CDR1 SGHVS and CDR2 FQNEAQ. The CDR3 contains 14 residues. CDR3 in amino acids: CASSFLTGTTEAFF. The CDR3 nucleotides read TGTGCCAGCAGCTTCTTGACAGGGACCACTGAAGCTTTCTTT.